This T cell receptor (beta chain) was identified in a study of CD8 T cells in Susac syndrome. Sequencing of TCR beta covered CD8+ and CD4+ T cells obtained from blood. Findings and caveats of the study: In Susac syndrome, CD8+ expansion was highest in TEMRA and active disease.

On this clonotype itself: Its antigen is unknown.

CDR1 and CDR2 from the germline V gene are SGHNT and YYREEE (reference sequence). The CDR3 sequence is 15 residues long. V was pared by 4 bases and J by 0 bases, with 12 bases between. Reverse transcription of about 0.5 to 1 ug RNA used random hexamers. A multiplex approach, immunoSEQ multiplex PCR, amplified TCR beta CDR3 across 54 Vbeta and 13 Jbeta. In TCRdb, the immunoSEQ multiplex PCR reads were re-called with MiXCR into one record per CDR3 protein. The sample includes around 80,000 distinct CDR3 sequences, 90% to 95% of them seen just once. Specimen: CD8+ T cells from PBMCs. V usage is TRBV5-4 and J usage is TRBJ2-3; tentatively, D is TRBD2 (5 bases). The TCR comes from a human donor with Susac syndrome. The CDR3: CASSAASSSTDTQYF. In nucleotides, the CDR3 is TGTGCCAGCAGCGCAGCTAGCAGTAGCACAGATACGCAGTATTTT.